This T cell receptor (beta chain) was sequenced during a study of blood T cells in healthy people across ages. Primed by a sample-barcoded 5' primer and a J-beta primer mix, a second PCR proceeded for roughly 6 to 12 cycles. TCRdb processed the 5' RACE reads anew with MiXCR; each CDR3 protein has one entry. The table shows 650,000 to 800,000 distinct CDR3 sequences, with under 45% occurring only once. Deletions cut 4 bases from V and 7 bases from J, with 11 bases between. The CDR3 sequence is 13 residues long. Germline V CDR1 and CDR2: LGHDT, YNNKEL (reference sequence). This clonotype was seen a handful of times.

The chain employs TRBV3-1 and TRBJ2-1; D remains ambiguous. The sample comprised blood. This TCR was recovered from a man aged 55 to 69 in good health. The chain's CDR3 is CASSREWGNEQFF. The CDR3 region has the DNA TGTGCCAGCAGCCGAGAATGGGGTAATGAGCAGTTCTTC.